This T cell receptor beta chain was retrieved from a study of beta chain features in type 1 diabetes. Whole-study context: Across the samples, roughly 99 million sorted cells were examined in total.

Whole-study findings and limits: VDJ junctions sequenced from type 1 diabetes patients showed fewer insertions and more deletions. Cells with high TCR expression could be over-represented when cDNA is sequenced.

Reverse transcription of all isolated RNA meant that expressed TCRB transcripts were sequenced. Sequenced by immunoSEQ multiplex PCR; TCRdb stores in-frame clones only, minus some. The sample has under 800,000 clones; roughly 16% are singletons. Germline assignment: CDR1 SGHTA and CDR2 FQGTGA. The CDR3 has 14 residues. The trim removed 4 bases at V and 4 bases at J, leaving 6 bases unmatched. This clone was picked up a small number of times. Its specificity is unknown. One heparinised blood draw averaging around 120 mL was given by each donor. This receptor was identified in a man between 18 and 29 years old in good health. The rearrangement links TRBV7-3 to TRBJ1-1, with 7 nucleotides matching TRBD1. Sequences were obtained from naive CD4+ T cells from blood. CDR3 sequence (DNA): TGTGCCAGCAGCTCCGGGACAGCTCCCACTGAAGCTTTCTTT. As protein: CASSSGTAPTEAFF.